This passage covers 17 T cell receptor beta chains from one sample sequenced in a study of shared clonotypes between healthy human individuals (dated by TCRdb to about 2020). Library preparation was by the immunoSEQ multiplex PCR assay. Sourced from immuneACCESS, this table was stored by TCRdb with only in-frame sequences that have V and J called. A share of the clones is absent; for the studies checked, an unresolved V gene accounts for under half, and the remainder has no known explanation. For this sample there are some 2,000,000 clones; 85% to 95% appear just once. The top ten clones comprise 0.13% of the sample. The specimen was naive CD4+ T cells sorted from blood. The sample's cell subset or site label, in plain terms: CD45RA+ positively selected. The origin of the receptors is a man between 18 and 29 years old in good health.

Concerning this clone: Distinct nucleotide sequences in the sample also encode this CDR3. The J gene is TRBJ1-5, the V gene TRBV2, with a possible D match to TRBD1 (5 bases). The CDR3 runs to 14 residues. Trimming took off 4 bases at V and 2 bases at J, with 9 bases between the two ends. Germline CDR1 is SNHLY and CDR2 is FYNNEI. CDR3 protein: CASSGQGGNQPQHF. CDR3 bases: TGTGCCAGCAGTGGGCAGGGAGGCAATCAGCCCCAGCATTTT.

The J gene is TRBJ2-7, the V gene TRBV6-5, with 7 bases matching TRBD1. CDR1 and CDR2 (germline): MNHEY, SVGAGI. CDR3 length: 15 amino acids. V lost 6 bases, J lost 3 bases, and 11 bases stayed unmatched. In DNA, the CDR3 is TGTGCCAGCAGGCGTACCGGGACAGAAGTCTACGAGCAGTACTTC. Translation: CASRRTGTEVYEQYF.

CDR3 sequence (DNA): TGTGCCAGCAGCTTATACGAGGGGCGATCACCCCTCCACTTT. It yields the protein CASSLYEGRSPLHF. V and J are TRBV5-4 and TRBJ1-6; possible D gene TRBD1, 5 bases. V lost 2 bases to trimming and J lost 10 bases, with 13 bases between them. Germline V gene data show CDR1 as SGHNT and CDR2 as YYREEE (reference sequence). This CDR3 has 14 residues.

The V and J genes are TRBV30 and TRBJ2-7, with D perhaps matching TRBD1 or TRBD2 (6 bases each). Germline CDR1 is GTSNPN and CDR2 is SVGIG (reference sequence). With 5 bases removed from V and 6 bases from J, the gap between germline ends came to 17 bases. This CDR3 region has 13 residues. CDR3 sequence: CAWVDGGPGEQYF. As DNA, the CDR3 is TGTGCCTGGGTCGATGGGGGGCCCGGCGAGCAGTACTTC.

V is TRBV7-8 and J is TRBJ1-1; possibly TRBD1 for D (6 bases). The germline V gene has CDR1 SGHVS and CDR2 FQNEAQ. The V and J ends lost 6 bases and 4 bases respectively, with 18 bases between them. The CDR3 contains 15 residues. CDR3 sequence reads: CASSLTGFEFTEAFF. CDR3 nucleotides: TGTGCCAGCAGTCTTACAGGGTTTGAGTTCACTGAAGCTTTCTTT.

This clone was seen just once. The chain uses TRBV19 and TRBJ1-5; no reliable D call. V lost 3 bases and J lost 3, with 15 bases in between. The CDR3 contains 16 residues. Per germline, CDR1 LNHDA and CDR2 SQIVND (reference sequence). This chain's CDR3 is CASSIAPGSPNQPQHF. In nucleotides, the CDR3 is TGTGCCAGTAGTATCGCTCCGGGGTCCCCCAATCAGCCCCAGCATTTT.

The chain carries TRBV19 and TRBJ1-1; no firm D call. The CDR3 totals 11 residues. Deletions cut 8 bases from V and 1 base from J, with 5 bases between. Germline CDR1 LNHDA, CDR2 SQIVND (reference sequence). Here the CDR3 reads CASQRNTEAFF. The CDR3, as DNA: TGTGCCAGTCAAAGGAACACTGAAGCTTTCTTT.

The table lists this clone with a count of one. J is TRBJ2-7 and V is TRBV5-6; perhaps D is TRBD1 or TRBD2 (6 bases each). The V and J ends lost 1 base and 6 bases respectively, with 14 bases between them. Germline V CDR1 and CDR2: SGHDT, YYEEEE. The CDR3 runs to 14 residues. The CDR3 is CASSLWGAPFEQYF. The CDR3 DNA reads as TGTGCCAGCAGCTTGTGGGGGGCCCCGTTCGAGCAGTACTTC. The full variable domain, completed using reference TRBV5-6 and TRBJ2-7, is DAGVTQSPTHLIKTRGQQVTLRCSPKSGHDTVSWYQQALGQGPQFIFQYYEEEERQRGNFPDRFSGHQFPNYSSELNVNALLLGDSALYLCASSLWGAPFEQYFGPGTRLTVT.

V is TRBV2 and J is TRBJ1-5; D is possibly TRBD1 (6 bases). V gave up 2 bases and J gave up 6 bases, with 11 bases separating them. The CDR3 is 14 amino acids. Germline V gene sequence: CDR1 SNHLY, CDR2 FYNNEI. In nucleotides, the CDR3 is TGTGCCAGCAGTGAACAGGGGCTAATTCAGCCCCAGCATTTT. Translation gives CASSEQGLIQPQHF.

The rearrangement links TRBV4-1 to TRBJ1-2; TRBD1 matches 8 bases. CDR1 MGHRA and CDR2 YSYEKL come from the germline V gene. The ends lost 6 bases at V and 5 bases at J; junction bases unmatched: 8. The CDR3 runs to 14 residues. Written as DNA, the CDR3 is TGCGCCAGCAGATTAGGACAGGGACCATATGGCTACACCTTC. It translates to CASRLGQGPYGYTF.

This clone was observed a handful of times. The V call is TRBV6-6, the J call TRBJ2-3, with D tentatively TRBD2 (5 bases). The CDR3 contains 14 residues. V was trimmed by 2 bases and J by 2 bases, leaving 8 bases between them. Germline assignment: CDR1 MNHNY and CDR2 SVGAGI (reference sequence). The CDR3 sequence: CASSYTGSTDTQYF. The DNA of the CDR3 is TGTGCCAGCAGTTACACGGGATCCACAGATACGCAGTATTTT.

The chain carries TRBV28 and TRBJ2-7; TRBD2 matches at 7 bases. CDR1 and CDR2 from the germline V gene are MDHEN and SYDVKM. V shed 8 bases and J 4 bases; nucleotides not matched to a gene: 14. The CDR3 covers 15 residues. The CDR3 region has the DNA TGTGCCAGCCCTCCGGGGAGGGCGGAGATTTACGAGCAGTACTTC. As protein: CASPPGRAEIYEQYF.

This clone has a single count. The chain is built from TRBV4-1 and TRBJ2-5; TRBD1 aligns across 8 bases. Trimming took 0 bases from V and 2 from J; bases not matched to a gene: 5. There are 16 residues in the CDR3. Per germline, CDR1 MGHRA and CDR2 YSYEKL. The CDR3 loop is CASSQEGQGRQETQYF. For the CDR3, the DNA is TGCGCCAGCAGCCAAGAAGGACAGGGTAGGCAAGAGACCCAGTACTTC.

This clone was counted once. The gene calls are TRBV25-1 and TRBJ1-6, with D uncertain. V shed 2 bases and J shed 7 bases, with 3 bases lying between them. There are 12 residues in the CDR3. Looked up from germline, CDR1 is MGHDK and CDR2 is SYGVNS. The CDR3 nucleotides are TGTGCCAGCAGTGAACTAAATTCACCCCTCCACTTT. Translating it yields CASSELNSPLHF. The full variable domain, its missing parts supplied by reference TRBV25-1 and TRBJ1-6, is EADIYQTPRYLVIGTGKKITLECSQTMGHDKMYWYQQDPGMELHLIHYSYGVNSTEKGDLSSESTVSRIRTEHFPLTLESARPSHTSQYLCASSELNSPLHFGNGTRLTVT.

The chain employs TRBV15 and TRBJ1-1, with D unresolved. This CDR3 has 14 residues. Germline assignment: CDR1 LNHNV and CDR2 YYDKDF (reference sequence). Deletions cut 1 base from V and 0 bases from J, with 6 bases between. The CDR3 reads CATSRGEVNTEAFF. The CDR3 DNA follows: TGTGCCACCAGCAGAGGGGAAGTGAACACTGAAGCTTTCTTT.

The chain has TRBV10-3 and TRBJ2-7; D remains unclear. Germline lookup yields CDR1 ENHRY and CDR2 SYGVKD. V was trimmed by 6 bases and J by 0 bases, leaving 12 bases between them. The CDR3 extends over 14 amino acids. The CDR3 nucleotides are TGTGCCATCAGCACTGGGCCGAGCTCCTACGAGCAGTACTTC. This encodes CAISTGPSSYEQYF.

On this clone: A much larger clone sits a single nucleotide away, making a read error possible. Other DNA sequences within the sample encode an identical CDR3. The chain joins TRBV30 to TRBJ2-5, with a possible D match to TRBD2 (6 bases). Germline CDR1 reads GTSNPN; CDR2 reads SVGIG (reference sequence). Trimming left V 0 bases short and J 4 bases short, with 9 bases between. The CDR3 covers 13 residues. CDR3 DNA: TGTGCCTGGAGTGTCGAGGGAGGAGAGACCCAGTACTTC. The encoded protein is CAWSVEGGETQYF.